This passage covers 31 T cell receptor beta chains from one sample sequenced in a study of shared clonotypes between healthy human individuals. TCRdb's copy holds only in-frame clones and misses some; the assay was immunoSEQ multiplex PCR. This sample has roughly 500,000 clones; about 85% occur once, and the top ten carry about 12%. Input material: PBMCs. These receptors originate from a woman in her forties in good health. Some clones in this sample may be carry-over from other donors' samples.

In DNA form, the CDR3 reads TGCGCCAGCAGTGAGACCTACGAGCAGTACTTC. Translated: CASSETYEQYF. The rearrangement joins TRBV10-2 to TRBJ2-7; no clear D gene. V lost 2 bases, J lost 2 bases, and 1 base lay in between. Germline loops: CDR1 WSHSY, CDR2 SAAADI. The CDR3 sequence is 11 residues long.

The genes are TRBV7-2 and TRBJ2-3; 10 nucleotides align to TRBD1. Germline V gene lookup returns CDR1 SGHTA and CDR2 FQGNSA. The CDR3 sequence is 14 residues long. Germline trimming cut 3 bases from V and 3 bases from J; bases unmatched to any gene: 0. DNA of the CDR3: TGTGCCAGCAGCTTGGACAGGGGGACAGATACGCAGTATTTT. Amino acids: CASSLDRGTDTQYF.

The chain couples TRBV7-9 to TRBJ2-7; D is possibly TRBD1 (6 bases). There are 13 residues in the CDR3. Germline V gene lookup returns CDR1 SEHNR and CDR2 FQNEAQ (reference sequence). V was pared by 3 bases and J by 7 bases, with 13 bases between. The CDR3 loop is CASSLEDSLEQYF. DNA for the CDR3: TGTGCCAGCAGCTTGGAGGACAGTTTGGAGCAGTACTTC.

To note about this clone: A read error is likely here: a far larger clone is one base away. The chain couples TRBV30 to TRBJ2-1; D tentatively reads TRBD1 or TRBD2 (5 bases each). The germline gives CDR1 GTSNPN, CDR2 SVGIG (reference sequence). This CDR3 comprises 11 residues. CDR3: CAGTLWNERFF. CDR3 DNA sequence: TGTGCCGGGACCCTTTGGAATGAGCGGTTCTTC.

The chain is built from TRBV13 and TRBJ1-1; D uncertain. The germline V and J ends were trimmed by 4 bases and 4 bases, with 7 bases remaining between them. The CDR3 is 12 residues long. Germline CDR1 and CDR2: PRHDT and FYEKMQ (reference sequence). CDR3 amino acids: CASSWGGTEAFF. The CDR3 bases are TGTGCCAGCAGCTGGGGAGGCACTGAAGCTTTCTTT.

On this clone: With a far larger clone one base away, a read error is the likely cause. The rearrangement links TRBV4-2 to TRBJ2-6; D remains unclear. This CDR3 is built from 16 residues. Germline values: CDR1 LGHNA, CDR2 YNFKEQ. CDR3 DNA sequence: TGTGCCAGCAGCCAAGAGTATAGCTCTGGGTCCAACGTCCTGACTTTC. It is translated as CASSQEYSSGSNVLTF.

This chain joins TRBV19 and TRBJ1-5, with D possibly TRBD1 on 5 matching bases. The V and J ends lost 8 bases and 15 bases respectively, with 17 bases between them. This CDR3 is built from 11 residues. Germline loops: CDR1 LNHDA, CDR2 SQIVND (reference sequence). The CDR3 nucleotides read TGTGCCAGTGGAGGGACGACATCTCGGCATTTT. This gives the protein CASGGTTSRHF.

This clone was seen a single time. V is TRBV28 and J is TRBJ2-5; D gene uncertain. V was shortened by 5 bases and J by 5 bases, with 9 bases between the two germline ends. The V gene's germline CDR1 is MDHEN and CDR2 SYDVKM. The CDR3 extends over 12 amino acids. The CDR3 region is CASSEFAETQYF. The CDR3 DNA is TGTGCCAGCAGTGAATTCGCTGAGACCCAGTACTTC.

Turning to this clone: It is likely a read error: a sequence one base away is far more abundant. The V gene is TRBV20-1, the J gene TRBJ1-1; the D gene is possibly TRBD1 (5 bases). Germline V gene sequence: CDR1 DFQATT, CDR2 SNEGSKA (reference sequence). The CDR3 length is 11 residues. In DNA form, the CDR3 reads TGCAGTGCTCAGAGGGGTAACGAAGCTTTATTT. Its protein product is CSAQRGNEALF.

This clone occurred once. CDR3 bases: TGTGCCAGCAGGGAGGGATCGGGGACTAGGGGCGAGCAGTACTTC. This gives the protein CASREGSGTRGEQYF. The J gene is TRBJ2-7, the V gene TRBV13, with 8 nucleotides matching TRBD2. The germline V gene has CDR1 PRHDT and CDR2 FYEKMQ (reference sequence). There are 15 residues in the CDR3. The junction had 13 bases not matched to a gene; V was cut back by 6 bases and J by 6 bases. The variable domain in full, completed from reference TRBV13 and TRBJ2-7, reads AAGVIQSPRHLIKEKRETATLKCYPIPRHDTVYWYQQGPGQDPQFLISFYEKMQSDKGSIPDRFSAQQFSDYHSELNMSSLELGDSALYFCASREGSGTRGEQYFGPGTRLTVT.

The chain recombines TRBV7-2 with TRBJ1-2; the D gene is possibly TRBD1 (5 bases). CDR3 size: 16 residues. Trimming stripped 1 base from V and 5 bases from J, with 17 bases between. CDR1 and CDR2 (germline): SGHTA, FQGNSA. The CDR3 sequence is CASSLGGPGTGYGYTF. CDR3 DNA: TGTGCCAGCAGCTTAGGGGGCCCCGGGACCGGTTATGGCTACACCTTC.

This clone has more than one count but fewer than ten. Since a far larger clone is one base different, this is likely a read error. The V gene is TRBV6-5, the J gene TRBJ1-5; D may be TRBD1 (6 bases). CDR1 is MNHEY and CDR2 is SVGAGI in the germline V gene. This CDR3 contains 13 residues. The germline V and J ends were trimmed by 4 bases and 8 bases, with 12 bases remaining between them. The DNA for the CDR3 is TGTGCCAGCAGTTGGGGGGCTAATAAGCCCCAGCATTTT. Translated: CASSWGANKPQHF.

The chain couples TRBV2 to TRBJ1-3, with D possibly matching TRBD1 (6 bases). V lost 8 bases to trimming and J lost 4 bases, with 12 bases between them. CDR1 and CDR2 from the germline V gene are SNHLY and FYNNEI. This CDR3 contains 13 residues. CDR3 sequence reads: CASVQGPGNTIYF. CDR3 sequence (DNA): TGTGCCAGCGTACAGGGTCCGGGAAACACCATATATTTT.

The CDR3, as DNA: TGTGCCAGCAGGCTTGGGGGGGGCGAGGATCAGCCCCAGCATTTT. It is translated as CASRLGGGEDQPQHF. This rearrangement joins TRBV6-5 to TRBJ1-5; TRBD1 might be the D (6 bases). This CDR3 contains 15 residues. Germline CDR1 reads MNHEY; CDR2 reads SVGAGI. V was cut by 6 bases and J by 5 bases, with 17 bases left in between.

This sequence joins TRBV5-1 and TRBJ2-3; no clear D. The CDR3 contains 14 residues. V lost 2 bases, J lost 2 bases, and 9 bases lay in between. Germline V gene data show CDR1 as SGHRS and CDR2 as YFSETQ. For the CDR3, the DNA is TGCGCCAGCAGCTTAAACCCCGCCACAGATACGCAGTATTTT. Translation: CASSLNPATDTQYF.

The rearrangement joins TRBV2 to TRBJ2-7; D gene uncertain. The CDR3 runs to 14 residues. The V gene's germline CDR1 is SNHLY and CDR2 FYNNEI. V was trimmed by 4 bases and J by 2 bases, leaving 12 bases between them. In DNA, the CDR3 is TGTGCCAGCAGTGGATCTTTGGGGACCTACGAGCAGTACTTC. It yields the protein CASSGSLGTYEQYF.

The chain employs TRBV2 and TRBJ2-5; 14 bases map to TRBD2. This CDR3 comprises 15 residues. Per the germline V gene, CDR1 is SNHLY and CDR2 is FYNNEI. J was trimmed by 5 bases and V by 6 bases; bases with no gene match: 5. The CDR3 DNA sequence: TGTGCCAGCAGCAGACTAGCGGGAGGGTGGGAGACCCAGTACTTC. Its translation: CASSRLAGGWETQYF. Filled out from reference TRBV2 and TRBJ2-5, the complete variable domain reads EPEVTQTPSHQVTQMGQEVILRCVPISNHLYFYWYRQILGQKVEFLVSFYNNEISEKSEIFDDQFSVERPDGSNFTLKIRSTKLEDSAMYFCASSRLAGGWETQYFGPGTRLLVL.

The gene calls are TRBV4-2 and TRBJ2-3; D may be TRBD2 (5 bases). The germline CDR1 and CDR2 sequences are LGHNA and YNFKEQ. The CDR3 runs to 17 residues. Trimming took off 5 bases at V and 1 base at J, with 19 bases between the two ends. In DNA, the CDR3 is TGTGCCAGCAGCTCAAGATATACCGGGATCGGCACAGATACGCAGTATTTT. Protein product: CASSSRYTGIGTDTQYF.

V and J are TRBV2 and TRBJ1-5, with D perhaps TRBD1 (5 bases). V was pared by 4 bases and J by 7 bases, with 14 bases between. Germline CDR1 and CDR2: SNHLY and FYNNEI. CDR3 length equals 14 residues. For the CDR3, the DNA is TGTGCCAGCAGTGCGGGGGAGCGACGCCAGCCCCAGCATTTT. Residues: CASSAGERRQPQHF.

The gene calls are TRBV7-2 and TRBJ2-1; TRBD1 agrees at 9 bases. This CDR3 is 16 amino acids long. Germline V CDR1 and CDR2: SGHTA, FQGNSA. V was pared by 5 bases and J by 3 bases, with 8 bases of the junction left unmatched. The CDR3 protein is CASSPEGDRVYNEQFF. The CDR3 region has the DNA TGTGCCAGCAGCCCAGAGGGGGACAGGGTCTACAATGAGCAGTTCTTC.

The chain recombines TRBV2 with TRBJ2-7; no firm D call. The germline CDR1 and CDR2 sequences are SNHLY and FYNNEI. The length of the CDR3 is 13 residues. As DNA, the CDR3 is TGTGCTCCTCCCTGGCGGTCCTCCTACGAGCAGTACTTC. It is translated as CAPPWRSSYEQYF.

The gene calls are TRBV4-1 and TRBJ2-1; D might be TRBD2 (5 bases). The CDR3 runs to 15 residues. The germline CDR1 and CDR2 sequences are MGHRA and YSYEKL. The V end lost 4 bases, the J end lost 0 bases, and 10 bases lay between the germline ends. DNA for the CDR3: TGCGCCAGCAGCCGGTTGGGGAGCTCCTACAATGAGCAGTTCTTC. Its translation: CASSRLGSSYNEQFF.

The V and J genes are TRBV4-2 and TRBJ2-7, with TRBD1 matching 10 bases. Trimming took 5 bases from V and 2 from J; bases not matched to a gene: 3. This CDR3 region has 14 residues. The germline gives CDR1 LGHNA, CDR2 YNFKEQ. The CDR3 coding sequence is TGTGCCAGCAGCGGGACAGGGGTCCCCTACGAGCAGTACTTC. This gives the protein CASSGTGVPYEQYF.

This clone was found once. The CDR3 spells CASSLVAGGSNEQFF. The DNA for the CDR3 is TGTGCCAGCAGCTTGGTGGCGGGAGGTTCCAATGAGCAGTTCTTC. The chain combines TRBV5-5 with TRBJ2-1; 8 bases are a match to TRBD2. V lost 0 bases, J lost 6 bases, and 5 bases stayed unmatched. The CDR3 is made up of 15 amino acids. CDR1 and CDR2 (germline): SGHKS, YYEKEE (reference sequence).

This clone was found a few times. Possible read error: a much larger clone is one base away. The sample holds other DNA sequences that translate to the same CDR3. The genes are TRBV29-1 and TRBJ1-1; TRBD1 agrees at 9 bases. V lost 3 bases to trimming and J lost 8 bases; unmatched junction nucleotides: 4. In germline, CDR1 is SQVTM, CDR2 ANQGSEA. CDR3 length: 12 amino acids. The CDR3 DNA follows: TGCAGCGTTGAGAGACAGGGGGAGGAAGCTTTCTTT. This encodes CSVERQGEEAFF.

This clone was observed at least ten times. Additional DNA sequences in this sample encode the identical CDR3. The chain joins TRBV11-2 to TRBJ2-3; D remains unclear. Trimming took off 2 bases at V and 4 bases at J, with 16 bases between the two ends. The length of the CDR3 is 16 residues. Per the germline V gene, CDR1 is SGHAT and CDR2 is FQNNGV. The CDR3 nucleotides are TGTGCCAGCAGCTTAAGAAGGGCGGTACGCGCAGATACGCAGTATTTT. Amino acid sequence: CASSLRRAVRADTQYF.

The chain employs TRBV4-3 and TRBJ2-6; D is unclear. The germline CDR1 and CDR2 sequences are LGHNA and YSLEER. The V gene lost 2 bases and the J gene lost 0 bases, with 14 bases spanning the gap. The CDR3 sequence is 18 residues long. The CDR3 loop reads CASSQTPWSVSGANVLTF. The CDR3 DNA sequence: TGCGCCAGCAGCCAAACTCCATGGTCGGTCTCTGGGGCCAACGTCCTGACTTTC.

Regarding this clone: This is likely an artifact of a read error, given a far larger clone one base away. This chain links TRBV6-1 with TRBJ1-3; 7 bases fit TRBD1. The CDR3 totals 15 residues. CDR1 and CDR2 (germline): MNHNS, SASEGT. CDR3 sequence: CASSEVGGSGNAIYF. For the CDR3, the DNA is TGTGCCAGCAGTGAAGTAGGGGGCTCCGGAAACGCCATATATTTT.

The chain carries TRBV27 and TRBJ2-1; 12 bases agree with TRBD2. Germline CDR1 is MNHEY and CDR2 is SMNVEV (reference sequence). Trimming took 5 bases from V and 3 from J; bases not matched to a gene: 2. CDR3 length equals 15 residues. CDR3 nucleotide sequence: TGTGCCAGCAGTACTAGCGGGAGGAACTACAATGAGCAGTTCTTC. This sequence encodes CASSTSGRNYNEQFF.

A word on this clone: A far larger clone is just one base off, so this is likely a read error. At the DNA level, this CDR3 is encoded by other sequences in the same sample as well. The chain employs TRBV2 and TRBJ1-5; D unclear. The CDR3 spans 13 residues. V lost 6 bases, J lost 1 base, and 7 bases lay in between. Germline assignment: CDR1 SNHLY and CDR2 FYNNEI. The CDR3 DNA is TGTGCCAGCAGAAGAGACAGCAATCAGCCCCAGCATTTT. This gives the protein CASRRDSNQPQHF.

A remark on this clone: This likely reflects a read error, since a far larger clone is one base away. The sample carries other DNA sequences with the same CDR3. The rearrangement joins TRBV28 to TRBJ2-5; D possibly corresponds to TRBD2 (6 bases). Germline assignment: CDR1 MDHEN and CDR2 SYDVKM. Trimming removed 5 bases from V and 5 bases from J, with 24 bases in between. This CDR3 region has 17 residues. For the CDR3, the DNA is TGTGCCAGCAGTACCCGGGGGACCAGCTCCGGCGTGGAGACCCAGTACTTC. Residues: CASSTRGTSSGVETQYF.